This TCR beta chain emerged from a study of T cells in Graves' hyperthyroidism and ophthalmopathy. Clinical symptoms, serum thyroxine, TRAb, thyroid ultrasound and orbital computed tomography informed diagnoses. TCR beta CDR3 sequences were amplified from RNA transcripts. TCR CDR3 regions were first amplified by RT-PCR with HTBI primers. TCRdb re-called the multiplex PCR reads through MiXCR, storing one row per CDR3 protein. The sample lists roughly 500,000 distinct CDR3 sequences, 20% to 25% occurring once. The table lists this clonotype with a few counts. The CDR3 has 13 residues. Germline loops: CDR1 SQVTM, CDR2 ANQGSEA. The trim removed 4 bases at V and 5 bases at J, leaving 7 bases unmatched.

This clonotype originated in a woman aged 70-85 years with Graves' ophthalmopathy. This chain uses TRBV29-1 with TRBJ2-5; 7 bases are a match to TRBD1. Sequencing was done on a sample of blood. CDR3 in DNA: TGCAGCGTTGTAAAGGGGGCCAGGGAGACCCAGTACTTC. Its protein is CSVVKGARETQYF.